The clone carrying this T cell receptor (beta chain) was found once. Its specificity is not known. The data belong to a study of T cell responses to AZD1222 COVID-19 vaccine. Overall study context: Timing groups of about 4 and about 12 weeks for second doses were pooled.

Measured with immunoSEQ multiplex PCR; TCRdb has only the in-frame clones, and not every one. Of around 120,000 clones in the sample, about 85% were seen once. Broader study findings: Close to half of spike-specific TCRs reportedly recognize unmutated variant regions.

This CDR3 comprises 15 residues. Germline V CDR1 and CDR2: MDHEN, SYDVKM. V lost 5 bases to trimming and J lost 7 bases; unmatched junction nucleotides: 9. The receptor was isolated from an adult in good health. Specimen: peripheral blood, collected on day 0 of AZD1222 vaccination. The V gene is TRBV28, the J gene TRBJ1-5, with 9 bases fitting TRBD1. CDR3 bases: TGTGCCAGCAGTCCAGGGGACAGGGAGCGGCAGCCCCAGCATTTT. Protein: CASSPGDRERQPQHF.